Listed below are T cell receptor beta chains from one sample, sequenced in a study of T cell repertoires in cytomegalovirus infection. TCRdb re-derived calls from the reads in MiXCR, one entry per CDR3 protein. The sample shows 200,000 to 250,000 distinct CDR3 sequences, 35% to 40% of them seen only once. No antigen has been identified for these receptors. Sequenced here: CD8+ T cells from cultured PBMCs, sampled from culture after CMV antigen stimulation. These receptors were collected from a human donor in good health (CMV status not recorded). Some clones in this sample may be carry-over from other donors' samples. Each CDR3 is given with its conserved first and last residue. The D gene is left open where the match is weak. Rows may omit the clone size; those that give it use once, few, many or a size class.

j_gene: TRBJ2-3; d_gene: NA; abundance: NA; v_gene: TRBV18; CDR3nt: TGTGCCAGCTCACCGGGGCTGCCAAGGTTCGCAGATACGCAGTATTTT; CDR3aa: CASSPGLPRFADTQYF
j_gene: TRBJ2-7; d_gene: NA; abundance: NA; v_gene: TRBV28; CDR3nt: TGTGCCAGCAGTTGGGTTCTAGCCTCCTACGAGCAGTACTTC; CDR3aa: CASSWVLASYEQYF
j_gene: TRBJ2-1; d_gene: TRBD2; abundance: many; v_gene: TRBV7-2; CDR3nt: TGTGCCAGCAGCTTAGTTCGGGGGGGGGACAATGAGCAGTTCTTC; CDR3aa: CASSLVRGGDNEQFF
j_gene: TRBJ2-7; d_gene: NA; abundance: NA; v_gene: TRBV2; CDR3nt: TGTGCCAGCATTTTCGGCGAGCTCGAGCAGTACTTC; CDR3aa: CASIFGELEQYF
j_gene: TRBJ1-3; d_gene: NA; abundance: once; v_gene: TRBV5-4; CDR3nt: TGTGCCAGCAGCTTGGACAGGAGTGGAAACACCATATATTTT; CDR3aa: CASSLDRSGNTIYF
j_gene: TRBJ1-5; d_gene: TRBD1; abundance: NA; v_gene: TRBV6-5; CDR3nt: TGTGCCAGCAGCACCACAGGGGGCGGGCAGCCCCAGCATTTT; CDR3aa: CASSTTGGGQPQHF
j_gene: TRBJ2-3; d_gene: NA; abundance: NA; v_gene: TRBV6-1; CDR3nt: TGTGCCAGCAGTGAAAACCCCGGGACACGGGCTAGCACAGATACGCAGTATTTT; CDR3aa: CASSENPGTRASTDTQYF
j_gene: TRBJ1-4; d_gene: NA; abundance: NA; v_gene: TRBV19; CDR3nt: TGTGCCAGTAGTCCCGAGGTCACCGCTAATGAAAAACTGTTTTTT; CDR3aa: CASSPEVTANEKLFF
j_gene: TRBJ1-2; d_gene: NA; abundance: NA; v_gene: TRBV20-1; CDR3nt: TGCAGTGCGTGGACCATTACGGGGGAGGGCTATGGCTACACCTTC; CDR3aa: CSAWTITGEGYGYTF
j_gene: TRBJ2-1; d_gene: TRBD2; abundance: NA; v_gene: TRBV3-1; CDR3nt: TGTGCCAGCAGTCCTGGGACTAGCGGGGGAAGCTCCTACAATGAGCAGTTCTTC; CDR3aa: CASSPGTSGGSSYNEQFF
j_gene: TRBJ1-2; d_gene: NA; abundance: many; v_gene: TRBV7-9; CDR3nt: TGTGCCAGCAGCCTGGGACTGTACTATGGCTACACCTTC; CDR3aa: CASSLGLYYGYTF
j_gene: TRBJ1-6; d_gene: NA; abundance: NA; v_gene: TRBV2; CDR3nt: TGTGCCAGCACTCGACTAGGCAGTAATTCACCCCTCCACTTT; CDR3aa: CASTRLGSNSPLHF
j_gene: TRBJ2-7; d_gene: NA; abundance: NA; v_gene: TRBV27; CDR3nt: TGTGCCAGCAGGCAACGAGGGAGAACCTACGAGCAGTACTTC; CDR3aa: CASRQRGRTYEQYF
j_gene: TRBJ2-2; d_gene: TRBD2; abundance: NA; v_gene: TRBV7-9; CDR3nt: TGTGCCAGCAGCTCTGGACTAGCGGGGGACGGGGAGCTGTTTTTT; CDR3aa: CASSSGLAGDGELFF
j_gene: TRBJ2-7; d_gene: TRBD2; abundance: few; v_gene: TRBV4-1; CDR3nt: TGCGCCAGCAGCCAAACTATAGCGGGAGTGGGCGAGCAGTACTTC; CDR3aa: CASSQTIAGVGEQYF
j_gene: TRBJ2-3; d_gene: NA; abundance: NA; v_gene: TRBV12-3/TRBV12-4; CDR3nt: TGTGCCAGCATCAGGGTGCGTGATACGCAGTATTTT; CDR3aa: CASIRVRDTQYF
j_gene: TRBJ1-1; d_gene: NA; abundance: NA; v_gene: TRBV28; CDR3nt: TGTGCCAGCAGTTTAGGGTCCTCCGGACTGAGGAACACTGAAGCTTTCTTT; CDR3aa: CASSLGSSGLRNTEAFF
j_gene: TRBJ2-3; d_gene: TRBD2; abundance: NA; v_gene: TRBV28; CDR3nt: TGTGCCAGCAGATATCCGGGACTAGCGGGAGGGCAAGATACGCAGTATTTT; CDR3aa: CASRYPGLAGGQDTQYF
j_gene: TRBJ2-3; d_gene: TRBD2; abundance: NA; v_gene: TRBV6-1; CDR3nt: TGTGCCAGCACCGAAAGACTAGCGGTGAGCACAGATACGCAGTATTTT; CDR3aa: CASTERLAVSTDTQYF
j_gene: TRBJ2-6; d_gene: NA; abundance: few; v_gene: TRBV7-3; CDR3nt: TGTGCCAGCAGCTTATGGGTTGGGGGTGATGGGGCCAACGTCCTGACTTTC; CDR3aa: CASSLWVGGDGANVLTF
j_gene: TRBJ2-3; d_gene: NA; abundance: once; v_gene: TRBV12-5; CDR3nt: TGTGCTAGTGGGGGGACATATACGCAGTATTTT; CDR3aa: CASGGTYTQYF
j_gene: TRBJ1-5; d_gene: NA; abundance: few; v_gene: TRBV4-1; CDR3nt: TGCGCCAGCAGCCAGGGGAACGGGAATCAGCCCCAGCATTTT; CDR3aa: CASSQGNGNQPQHF
j_gene: TRBJ2-3; d_gene: NA; abundance: few; v_gene: TRBV7-3; CDR3nt: TGTGCCAGCAGCTTATCGGGAATCAACACAGATACGCAGTATTTT; CDR3aa: CASSLSGINTDTQYF
j_gene: TRBJ2-7; d_gene: NA; abundance: NA; v_gene: TRBV9; CDR3nt: TGTGCCAGCAGCGAGAGGGAAGGGCGGGTGTTCGACGAGCAGTACTTC; CDR3aa: CASSEREGRVFDEQYF
j_gene: TRBJ2-1; d_gene: NA; abundance: few; v_gene: TRBV20-1; CDR3nt: TGCAGTGCCGGGGGCCGTGGGGACAATGAGCAGTTCTTC; CDR3aa: CSAGGRGDNEQFF
j_gene: TRBJ1-2; d_gene: TRBD1; abundance: many; v_gene: TRBV20-1; CDR3nt: TGCAGTGCTAGAGTTCCAGGGGGAAGTGGCAACTATGGCTACACCTTC; CDR3aa: CSARVPGGSGNYGYTF
j_gene: TRBJ2-5; d_gene: NA; abundance: many; v_gene: TRBV11-2; CDR3nt: TGTGCCAGCAGCCTCGGACTGGGGAGGCACCAAGAGACCCAGTACTTC; CDR3aa: CASSLGLGRHQETQYF
j_gene: TRBJ2-1; d_gene: NA; abundance: NA; v_gene: TRBV7-3; CDR3nt: TGTGCCAGCAGCTTGACGGACAAAAGCTCCTACAATGAGCAGTTCTTC; CDR3aa: CASSLTDKSSYNEQFF
j_gene: TRBJ2-2; d_gene: TRBD2; abundance: NA; v_gene: TRBV7-3; CDR3nt: TGTGCCAGCAGCTCGTCCCCGGGACTAGCTAAGACCGGGGAGCTGTTTTTT; CDR3aa: CASSSSPGLAKTGELFF
j_gene: TRBJ1-5; d_gene: NA; abundance: NA; v_gene: TRBV15; CDR3nt: TGTGCCACCAGCACACGGGCCGACGGAAATCAGCCCCAGCATTTT; CDR3aa: CATSTRADGNQPQHF
j_gene: TRBJ2-1; d_gene: NA; abundance: NA; v_gene: TRBV27; CDR3nt: TGTGCCAGCAGCCCCTCGTTGGGGGAAAGAGGGAATGAGCAGTTCTTC; CDR3aa: CASSPSLGERGNEQFF
j_gene: TRBJ2-7; d_gene: TRBD2; abundance: few; v_gene: TRBV27; CDR3nt: TGTGCCAGCAGAATCTTCCGGACTAGCGGCTACGAGCAGTACTTC; CDR3aa: CASRIFRTSGYEQYF
j_gene: TRBJ1-2; d_gene: TRBD1; abundance: NA; v_gene: TRBV2; CDR3nt: TGTGCCAGCAGTGTACTGACAGGGGGAGACTATGGCTACACCTTC; CDR3aa: CASSVLTGGDYGYTF
j_gene: TRBJ2-7; d_gene: TRBD1; abundance: once; v_gene: TRBV12-3/TRBV12-4; CDR3nt: TGTGCCAGCAGTTGGGGACAGGGGGCGCCCCAGCAGTACTTC; CDR3aa: CASSWGQGAPQQYF
j_gene: TRBJ2-6; d_gene: TRBD1; abundance: few; v_gene: TRBV6-2/TRBV6-3; CDR3nt: TGTGCCAGCAACCCGGACAGGTCACCTTCTGGGGCCAACGTCCTGACTTTC; CDR3aa: CASNPDRSPSGANVLTF
j_gene: TRBJ2-7; d_gene: NA; abundance: few; v_gene: TRBV6-1; CDR3nt: TGTGCCAGCAAGAGTCAGTCTGCTCCCTACGAGCAGTACTTC; CDR3aa: CASKSQSAPYEQYF
j_gene: TRBJ2-2; d_gene: NA; abundance: NA; v_gene: TRBV7-6; CDR3nt: TGTGCCAGCAGCTTAGCGGGCACCGGGGAGCTGTTTTTT; CDR3aa: CASSLAGTGELFF
j_gene: TRBJ2-3; d_gene: TRBD1; abundance: NA; v_gene: TRBV7-9; CDR3nt: TGTGCCAGCAGCTTAGAAGGACAGGGATGGGGCACAGATACGCAGTATTTT; CDR3aa: CASSLEGQGWGTDTQYF
j_gene: TRBJ2-1; d_gene: TRBD2; abundance: NA; v_gene: TRBV2; CDR3nt: TGTGCCAGCACTCTACTAGCGTTGGCGATTGGGTTCTTC; CDR3aa: CASTLLALAIGFF
j_gene: TRBJ2-7; d_gene: NA; abundance: few; v_gene: TRBV7-6; CDR3nt: TGTGCCAGCAGCTTAGGAGGCTCGACCTCCTACGAGCAGTACTTC; CDR3aa: CASSLGGSTSYEQYF
j_gene: TRBJ2-7; d_gene: TRBD1; abundance: few; v_gene: TRBV27; CDR3nt: TGTGCCAGCAGTCCCTACCGGACAGGGGGGAGCGAGCAGTACTTC; CDR3aa: CASSPYRTGGSEQYF
j_gene: TRBJ1-5; d_gene: NA; abundance: NA; v_gene: TRBV6-1; CDR3nt: TGTGCCACCGACCGGTACACCTTCAATCAGCCCCAGCATTTT; CDR3aa: CATDRYTFNQPQHF
j_gene: TRBJ2-7; d_gene: NA; abundance: NA; v_gene: TRBV2; CDR3nt: TGTGCCAGCAGTGATGTGGGGAACTCCTACGAGCAGTACTTC; CDR3aa: CASSDVGNSYEQYF
j_gene: TRBJ1-2; d_gene: TRBD1; abundance: once; v_gene: TRBV20-1; CDR3nt: TGCAGTGCTAGAGATTCAGGGGGCCCGCCCTATGGCTACACCTTC; CDR3aa: CSARDSGGPPYGYTF
j_gene: TRBJ2-1; d_gene: NA; abundance: NA; v_gene: TRBV7-8; CDR3nt: TGTGCCAGCAGCCCAGGCAGGGATGAGCAGTTCTTC; CDR3aa: CASSPGRDEQFF
j_gene: TRBJ2-1; d_gene: NA; abundance: NA; v_gene: TRBV5-4; CDR3nt: TGTGCCAGCAGCCCTGACAGGGAGGCCTACAATGAGCAGTTCTTC; CDR3aa: CASSPDREAYNEQFF
j_gene: TRBJ1-2; d_gene: TRBD1; abundance: NA; v_gene: TRBV27; CDR3nt: TGTGCCAGCAGTCCGGGACAGGGGGCGGGAGGCTACACCTTC; CDR3aa: CASSPGQGAGGYTF
j_gene: TRBJ2-5; d_gene: NA; abundance: few; v_gene: TRBV11-2; CDR3nt: TGTGCCAGCAGCTTAGGTTCGAGGATGGACCAAGAGACCCAGTACTTC; CDR3aa: CASSLGSRMDQETQYF
j_gene: TRBJ2-1; d_gene: NA; abundance: many; v_gene: TRBV7-6; CDR3nt: TGTGCCAGCAGCTTAGGCGGAGGGGATCGGTCCTACAATGAGCAGTTCTTC; CDR3aa: CASSLGGGDRSYNEQFF
j_gene: TRBJ2-7; d_gene: NA; abundance: few; v_gene: TRBV7-8; CDR3nt: TGTGCCAGCAGCTTCGACAGGAGCCCCGAGCAGTACTTC; CDR3aa: CASSFDRSPEQYF
j_gene: TRBJ1-1; d_gene: TRBD1; abundance: NA; v_gene: TRBV20-1; CDR3nt: TGCAGTGCCAGCGGACAGGCCAATCGGAACACTGAAGCTTTCTTT; CDR3aa: CSASGQANRNTEAFF